Listed here are 21 T cell receptor beta chains from one sample, sequenced in a study of T cells after posttransplantation cyclophosphamide. The table came from immunoSEQ multiplex PCR; TCRdb's copy has only in-frame clones and leaves some out. This sample carries about 39,000 clones, none of them present only once. Source material: PBMCs. The receptors were sampled from a woman in her forties or fifties in good health and a related stem cell transplant donor.

This chain links TRBV25-1 with TRBJ2-3; TRBD1 agrees at 8 bases. Trimming removed 3 bases from V and 4 bases from J; junction bases left unmatched: 6. Germline values: CDR1 MGHDK, CDR2 SYGVNS. The CDR3 has 15 amino acids. The CDR3 loop reads CASSESDRAPDTQYF. The CDR3 DNA follows: TGTGCCAGCAGTGAGTCGGACAGGGCCCCAGATACGCAGTATTTT.

The sample holds many counts of this clone. The genes are TRBV2 and TRBJ2-1, with 8 positions matching TRBD1. Trimming removed 6 bases from V and 5 bases from J; junction bases left unmatched: 3. This CDR3 has 13 amino acids. Germline lookup yields CDR1 SNHLY and CDR2 FYNNEI. The CDR3 protein is CASRLDRDNEQFF. CDR3 in DNA: TGTGCCAGCAGGCTGGACAGGGACAATGAGCAGTTCTTC.

This clone was counted at least ten times. V usage is TRBV7-2 and J usage is TRBJ1-4, with 8 bases fitting TRBD1. V was pared by 5 bases and J by 2 bases, with 4 bases of the junction left unmatched. From germline, CDR1 is SGHTA and CDR2 FQGNSA. This CDR3 has 15 amino acids. CDR3 coding DNA: TGTGCCAGCAGCCCGGACAGGGAGACTAATGAAAAACTGTTTTTT. Amino acid sequence: CASSPDRETNEKLFF.

The chain uses TRBV6-5 and TRBJ2-7; D remains ambiguous. CDR1 is MNHEY and CDR2 is SVGAGI in the germline V gene. Trimming took off 0 bases at V and 3 bases at J, with 9 bases between the two ends. CDR3 size: 14 residues. The chain's CDR3 is CASSYSRLYYEQYF. The CDR3 DNA reads as TGTGCCAGCAGTTACTCGAGGCTCTACTACGAGCAGTACTTC.

This clone has at least ten counts. The chain recombines TRBV9 with TRBJ1-6; D is ambiguous. From germline, CDR1 is SGDLS and CDR2 YYNGEE. The V end was cut by 0 bases, the J end by 4 bases, with 11 bases between. The CDR3 spans 16 residues. The CDR3 coding sequence is TGTGCCAGCAGCGTAGACGATGGGCTTTATAATTCACCCCTCCACTTT. This codes for CASSVDDGLYNSPLHF. The entire variable domain, with the rest obtained from reference TRBV9 and TRBJ1-6, is as follows: DSGVTQTPKHLITATGQRVTLRCSPRSGDLSVYWYQQSLDQGLQFLIQYYNGEERAKGNILERFSAQQFPDLHSELNLSSLELGDSALYFCASSVDDGLYNSPLHFGNGTRLTVT.

This clone was recorded at least ten times. This chain's CDR3 is CASSRTGTTGELFF. The CDR3 DNA is TGTGCCAGCAGTAGGACAGGGACCACCGGGGAGCTGTTTTTT. This chain joins TRBV5-4 and TRBJ2-2; 8 bases line up with TRBD1. After removal of 5 bases from V and 4 bases from J, the junction contained 4 bases not matched to a gene. This CDR3 spans 14 amino acids. Germline CDR1 reads SGHNT; CDR2 reads YYREEE (reference sequence).

This clone was seen many times. For the CDR3, the DNA is TGTGCCAGCAGTTCTGCCGGGACCAAAAACATTCAGTACTTC. Translated, it gives CASSSAGTKNIQYF. The chain links TRBV28 to TRBJ2-4, with D maybe TRBD2 (5 bases). The CDR3 runs to 14 residues. Trimming stripped 4 bases from V and 2 bases from J, with 9 bases between. Looked up from germline, CDR1 is MDHEN and CDR2 is SYDVKM.

Ten or more counts support this clone. This sequence joins TRBV2 and TRBJ2-7; TRBD2 might be the D (5 bases). The CDR3 runs 13 residues. V dropped 7 bases and J dropped 4 bases, with 14 bases sitting between them. The germline V gene encodes CDR1 SNHLY and CDR2 FYNNEI. CDR3 protein: CASIQSEVYEQYF. The CDR3 bases are TGTGCCAGCATCCAATCGGAGGTTTACGAGCAGTACTTC.

The chain carries TRBV25-1 and TRBJ2-3; 7 bases match TRBD1. V lost 6 bases, J lost 8 bases, and 11 bases stayed unmatched. Looked up from germline, CDR1 is MGHDK and CDR2 is SYGVNS. The CDR3 spans 14 residues. The CDR3 region has the DNA TGTGCCAGCAGCCTCCGGGACAGCAGAGCTACGCAGTATTTT. Translated, it gives CASSLRDSRATQYF.

This clone was detected ten times or more. The chain employs TRBV7-9 and TRBJ2-7; 10 positions agree with TRBD1. This CDR3 has 15 amino acids. The germline CDR1 and CDR2 sequences are SEHNR and FQNEAQ (reference sequence). The V segment lost 0 bases and the J segment 4 bases; nucleotides outside the gene matches: 3. The DNA for the CDR3 is TGTGCCAGCAGCTTAGCCCCGGGACAGGGGTACGAGCAGTACTTC. This sequence encodes CASSLAPGQGYEQYF.

In this sample, this clone turned up many times. The chain combines TRBV5-1 with TRBJ1-4, with a weak D call TRBD1 (5 bases). In germline, CDR1 is SGHRS, CDR2 YFSETQ. There are 16 residues in the CDR3. V was clipped by 0 bases and J by 5 bases, with 14 bases between them. CDR3: CASSLASLGGNEKLFF. DNA for the CDR3: TGCGCCAGCAGCTTGGCCTCTCTCGGGGGGAATGAAAAACTGTTTTTT.

This clone was detected ten times or more. This chain uses TRBV7-8 with TRBJ2-1; weak D call: TRBD1 (5 bases). The CDR3 spans 15 residues. Deletions cut 2 bases from V and 8 bases from J, with 16 bases between. Germline V CDR1 and CDR2: SGHVS, FQNEAQ. The CDR3 DNA reads as TGTGCCAGCAGCTTACCGACCCAGGGTGTGGATGAGCAGTTCTTC. Protein: CASSLPTQGVDEQFF.

This clone was found a few times. The chain uses TRBV6-1 and TRBJ2-7; possible D gene TRBD2, 6 bases. Trimming removed 5 bases at V and 3 bases at J, with 11 bases between. Germline CDR1 MNHNS, CDR2 SASEGT. The CDR3 covers 13 residues. The CDR3 reads CASSRLGGYEQYF. CDR3 bases: TGTGCCAGCAGTCGCCTCGGGGGCTACGAGCAGTACTTC.

This clone was observed at least ten times. V usage is TRBV5-6 and J usage is TRBJ1-1; weak D call: TRBD1 (6 bases). CDR1 and CDR2 from the germline V gene are SGHDT and YYEEEE. This CDR3 contains 12 residues. Trimming took 4 bases from V and 8 from J, leaving 12 bases between them. The CDR3 is CASSGLGQEAFF. The DNA of the CDR3 is TGTGCCAGCAGCGGGTTAGGACAGGAAGCTTTCTTT.

This clone was seen repeatedly, ten times or more. The chain employs TRBV11-2 and TRBJ2-7; no clear D. The germline gives CDR1 SGHAT, CDR2 FQNNGV. V was trimmed by 5 bases and J by 7 bases, leaving 15 bases between them. The CDR3 extends over 13 amino acids. The CDR3 DNA reads TGTGCCAGCAGCCCCGGCCATTGGGCGGAGCAGTACTTC. It translates to CASSPGHWAEQYF. The full variable domain, completed using reference TRBV11-2 and TRBJ2-7, is EAGVAQSPRYKIIEKRQSVAFWCNPISGHATLYWYQQILGQGPKLLIQFQNNGVVDDSQLPKDRFSAERLKGVDSTLKIQPAKLEDSAVYLCASSPGHWAEQYFGPGTRLTVT.

This clone was recorded at least ten times. The CDR3, as DNA: TGTGCCAGCAGACCACAGATAAATCAGCCCCAGCATTTT. Its translation: CASRPQINQPQHF. This chain links TRBV28 with TRBJ1-5; no firm D call. The V gene's germline CDR1 is MDHEN and CDR2 SYDVKM. V was clipped by 6 bases and J by 4 bases, with 10 bases between them. This CDR3 has 13 amino acids.

There are many counts of this clone. This rearrangement joins TRBV6-6 to TRBJ1-1; a weak D match, TRBD1 (6 bases). The CDR3 contains 14 residues. Germline-derived CDR1 and CDR2 are MNHNY and SVGAGI (reference sequence). V shed 5 bases and J shed 5 bases, with 15 bases lying between them. CDR3 nucleotides: TGTGCCAGCAGTCCGACAGGTTATGGGACTGAAGCTTTCTTT. Its translation is CASSPTGYGTEAFF.

This clone was counted at least ten times. The chain joins TRBV6-6 to TRBJ1-2; 7 positions match TRBD1. The CDR3 has 14 amino acids. Germline values: CDR1 MNHNY, CDR2 SVGAGI (reference sequence). The junction had 8 bases not matched to a gene; V was cut back by 7 bases and J by 3 bases. CDR3 sequence reads: CASTRGRNDYGYTF. The CDR3 region has the DNA TGTGCCAGCACGAGGGGGCGGAACGACTATGGCTACACCTTC.

In its sample, this clone was seen many times. The chain carries TRBV4-3 and TRBJ1-1; D call uncertain. The length of the CDR3 is 15 residues. The ends were cut back, 4 bases at V and 1 base at J, with 13 bases in the middle. Germline V gene lookup returns CDR1 LGHNA and CDR2 YSLEER. Here the CDR3 DNA reads TGCGCCAGCAGCCCTAGATTGGGAGGGAACACTGAAGCTTTCTTT. It encodes CASSPRLGGNTEAFF.

This clone was seen at least ten times. The chain carries TRBV19 and TRBJ2-7; D gene uncertain. The CDR3 has 15 amino acids. CDR1 is LNHDA and CDR2 is SQIVND in the germline V gene (reference sequence). Trimming left V 3 bases short and J 6 bases short, with 18 bases between. CDR3 loop: CASSILHTDPSEQYF. The CDR3 coding sequence is TGTGCCAGTAGTATTCTCCACACAGACCCAAGCGAGCAGTACTTC.

This clone was seen ten or more times. The chain joins TRBV13 to TRBJ2-7, with 7 bases aligning to TRBD1. This CDR3 spans 14 amino acids. The junction had 5 bases not matched to a gene; V was cut back by 3 bases and J by 3 bases. Germline-derived CDR1 and CDR2 are PRHDT and FYEKMQ (reference sequence). DNA for the CDR3: TGTGCCAGCAGCTTGGGACAGAACAGCTACGAGCAGTACTTC. Translated: CASSLGQNSYEQYF.